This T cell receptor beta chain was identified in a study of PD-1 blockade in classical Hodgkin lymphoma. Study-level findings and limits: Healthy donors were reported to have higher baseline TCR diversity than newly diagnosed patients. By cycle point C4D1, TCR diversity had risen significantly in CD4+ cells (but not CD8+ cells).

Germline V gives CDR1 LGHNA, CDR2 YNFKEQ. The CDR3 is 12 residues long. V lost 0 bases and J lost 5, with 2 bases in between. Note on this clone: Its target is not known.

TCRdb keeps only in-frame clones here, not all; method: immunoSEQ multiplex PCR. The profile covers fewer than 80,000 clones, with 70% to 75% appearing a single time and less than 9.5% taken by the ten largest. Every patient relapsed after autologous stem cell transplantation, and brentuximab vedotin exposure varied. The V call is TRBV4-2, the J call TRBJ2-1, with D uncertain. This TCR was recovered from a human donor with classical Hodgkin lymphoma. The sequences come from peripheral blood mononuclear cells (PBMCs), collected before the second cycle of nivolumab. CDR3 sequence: CASSQENNEQFF. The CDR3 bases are TGTGCCAGCAGCCAAGAGAACAATGAGCAGTTCTTC.